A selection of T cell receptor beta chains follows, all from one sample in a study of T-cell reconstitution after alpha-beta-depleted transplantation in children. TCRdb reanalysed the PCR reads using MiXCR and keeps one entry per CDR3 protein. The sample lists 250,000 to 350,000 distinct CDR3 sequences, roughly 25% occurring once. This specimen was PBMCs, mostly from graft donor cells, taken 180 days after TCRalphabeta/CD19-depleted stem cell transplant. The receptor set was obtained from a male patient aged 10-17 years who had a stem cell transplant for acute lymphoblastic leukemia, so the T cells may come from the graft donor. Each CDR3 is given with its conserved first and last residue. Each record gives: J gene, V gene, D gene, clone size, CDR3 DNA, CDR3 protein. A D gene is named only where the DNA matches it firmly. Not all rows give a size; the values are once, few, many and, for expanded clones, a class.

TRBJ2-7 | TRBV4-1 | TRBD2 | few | TGCGCCAGCAGCCAGGGAACCGGGACTAGCGGGGAATACGAGCAGTACTTC | CASSQGTGTSGEYEQYF
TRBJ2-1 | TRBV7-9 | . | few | TGTGCCAGCAGCTGGTCGGGACGCGGCAATGAGCAGTTCTTC | CASSWSGRGNEQFF
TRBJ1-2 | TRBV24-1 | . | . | TGTGCCACCAGTGATTTGCAAGGGGCGCGGTCCAACTATGGCTACACCTTC | CATSDLQGARSNYGYTF
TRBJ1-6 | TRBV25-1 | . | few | TGTGCCAGCAGTGAATATGGCAGCTCCAATTCACCCCTCCACTTT | CASSEYGSSNSPLHF
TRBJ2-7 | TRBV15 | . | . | TGTGCCACCAGCAGAGGAGAAATCGGCTACGAGCAGTACTTC | CATSRGEIGYEQYF
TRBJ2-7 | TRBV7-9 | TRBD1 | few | TGTGCCAGCAGCTTAGGGGGACAGGGGACTGGGGAGCAGTACTTC | CASSLGGQGTGEQYF
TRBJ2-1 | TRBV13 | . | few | TGTGCCAGCAGCCCCCGACCCCCCACCAATGAGCAGTTCTTC | CASSPRPPTNEQFF
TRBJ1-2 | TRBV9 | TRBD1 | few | TGTGCCAGCAGCCGGACAGGGGGCGTCTATGGCTACACCTTC | CASSRTGGVYGYTF
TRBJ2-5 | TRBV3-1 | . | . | TGTGCCAGCAGCCAAGAATCCCCAGAGACCCAGTACTTC | CASSQESPETQYF
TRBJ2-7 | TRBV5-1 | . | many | TGCGCCAGCAGCCCCCTAACCCACGAGCAGTACTTC | CASSPLTHEQYF
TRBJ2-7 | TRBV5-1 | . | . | TGCGCCAGCAGCTTGGGACACCTAATATTCGACGAGCAGTACTTC | CASSLGHLIFDEQYF
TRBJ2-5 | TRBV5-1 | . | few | TGCGCCAGCAGCCTGGGGTGGGTTGCGGAGACCCAGTACTTC | CASSLGWVAETQYF
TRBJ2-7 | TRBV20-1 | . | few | TGCAGTGCTCCTTCCGGGGGACCCTACGAGCAGTACTTC | CSAPSGGPYEQYF
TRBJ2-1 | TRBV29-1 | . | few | TGCAGCGTTGCCGAGGGAATTGAGCAGTTCTTC | CSVAEGIEQFF
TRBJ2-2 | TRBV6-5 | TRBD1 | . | TGTGCCAGCCGGGACAGACGGGTTGGGACCGGGGAGCTGTTTTTT | CASRDRRVGTGELFF
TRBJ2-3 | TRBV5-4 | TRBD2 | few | TGTGCCAGCAGGCGGACTAGCGGCCAGGCGTCTGATACGCAGTATTTT | CASRRTSGQASDTQYF
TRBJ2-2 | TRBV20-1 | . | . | TGCAGTGCTAGAGATTCGTCCCCGAACACCGGGGAGCTGTTTTTT | CSARDSSPNTGELFF
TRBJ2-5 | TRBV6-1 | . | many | TGTGCCAGCAGTGAAAGGGGTGAGACCCAGTACTTC | CASSERGETQYF
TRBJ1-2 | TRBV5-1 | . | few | TGCGCCAGCAGCTTGACAGGAGCTGGTTTCCGCCTGAGGACTAACTATGGCTACACCTTC | CASSLTGAGFRLRTNYGYTF
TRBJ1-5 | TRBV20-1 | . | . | TGCAGTGCTAGAGGGGATTTAAATCAGCCCCAGCATTTT | CSARGDLNQPQHF
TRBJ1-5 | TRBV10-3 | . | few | TGTGCCATCAGTGAGGGGGGGCCCCAGCATTTT | CAISEGGPQHF
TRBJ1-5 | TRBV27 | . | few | TGTGCCAGCAGTTTTTCGGGTAATGGTCAGCCCCAGCATTTT | CASSFSGNGQPQHF
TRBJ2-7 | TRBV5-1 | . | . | TGCGCCAGCAGCTCCGGGACCTTTGTCACCTACGAGCAGTACTTC | CASSSGTFVTYEQYF
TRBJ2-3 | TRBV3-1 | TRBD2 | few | TGTGCCAGCACCCTGGGGACTAGCGGGACAGATACGCAGTATTTT | CASTLGTSGTDTQYF
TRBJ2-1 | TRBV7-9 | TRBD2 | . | TGTGCCAGCAGCTACCAGCGGGACGACAATGAGCAGTTCTTC | CASSYQRDDNEQFF
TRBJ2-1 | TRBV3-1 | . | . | TGTGCCAGCAGCCAATATCCCTTCGATAGCTCCTACAATGAGCAGTTCTTC | CASSQYPFDSSYNEQFF
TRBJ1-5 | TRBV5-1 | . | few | TGCGCCAGCAGCAAGGACGGCCGTAGGGCCAATCAGCCCCAGCATTTT | CASSKDGRRANQPQHF
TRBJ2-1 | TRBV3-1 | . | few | TGTGCCAGCAGCCAAGAGGTCGCGGTGTACAATGAGCAGTTCTTC | CASSQEVAVYNEQFF
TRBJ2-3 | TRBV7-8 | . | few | TGTGCCAGCAGCTTATTTGGGAGTCTGAGCACAGATACGCAGTATTTT | CASSLFGSLSTDTQYF
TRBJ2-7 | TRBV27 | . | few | TGTGCCAGCAGTTATACAGCTAGCTACGAGCAGTACTTC | CASSYTASYEQYF
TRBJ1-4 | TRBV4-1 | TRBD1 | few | TGCGCCAGCAGCCAACCCGACAGGGGGTTTACAGCTAATGAAAAACTGTTTTTT | CASSQPDRGFTANEKLFF
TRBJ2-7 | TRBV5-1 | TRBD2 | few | TGCGCCAGCAGCTTAAGCGGGAATCTACGCGAGCAGTACTTC | CASSLSGNLREQYF
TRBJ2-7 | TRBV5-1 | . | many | TGCGCCAGCAGCTTGGAGGGGGACACAATATTGTCGCGCGAGCAGTACTTC | CASSLEGDTILSREQYF
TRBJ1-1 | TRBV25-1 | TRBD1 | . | TGTGCCAGCGGGCAGGGGGCAAGGCAGACTGAAGCTTTCTTT | CASGQGARQTEAFF
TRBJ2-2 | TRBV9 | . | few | TGTGCCAGCAGCGTAGGGTCCCAGAACACCGGGGAGCTGTTTTTT | CASSVGSQNTGELFF
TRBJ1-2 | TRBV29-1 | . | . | TGCAGCGTTGAGGCAGGGGCGGAAGGCTACACCTTC | CSVEAGAEGYTF
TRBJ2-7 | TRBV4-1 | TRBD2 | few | TGCGCCAGCAGCCAAGTTCCGGGACTAGCGAATAGCGAGCAGTACTTC | CASSQVPGLANSEQYF